The T cell receptor beta chain under discussion was sequenced for a study of cytomegalovirus exposure and HLA in healthy donors. Study overall: It was reported in a later analysis that the same platform had been used for the roughly 130 validation repertoires as for the roughly 710 first-cohort repertoires.

Study results and caveats: Reported performance of the classifier showed diagnosis of cytomegalovirus status with high specificity and sensitivity. According to a later analysis, TCR clusters from the first cohort tended to co-occur in the 100 to 150 validation repertoires. Associated with cytomegalovirus, according to the listing, were about 160 TCR beta chains.

Comments on this clone: Its antigen is unknown.

J gave up 3 bases and V 7 bases, and 10 bases lay outside the gene matches. Germline V gene lookup returns CDR1 MNHEY and CDR2 SMNVEV (reference sequence). The CDR3 loop spans 16 amino acids. Assay used: immunoSEQ multiplex PCR; TCRdb lists only in-frame clones, some missing. Here the sample spans about 71,000 clones, approximately 96% being singletons. The sequenced material came from PBMCs. The chain is built from TRBV27 and TRBJ2-7; 12 nucleotides agree with TRBD2. The sequence came from a man between 18 and 35 years old in good health and CMV-seropositive. CDR3 DNA: TGTGCCAGCACCTCTTCCACTAGCGGGAGGAACTACGAGCAGTACTTC. It encodes CASTSSTSGRNYEQYF.